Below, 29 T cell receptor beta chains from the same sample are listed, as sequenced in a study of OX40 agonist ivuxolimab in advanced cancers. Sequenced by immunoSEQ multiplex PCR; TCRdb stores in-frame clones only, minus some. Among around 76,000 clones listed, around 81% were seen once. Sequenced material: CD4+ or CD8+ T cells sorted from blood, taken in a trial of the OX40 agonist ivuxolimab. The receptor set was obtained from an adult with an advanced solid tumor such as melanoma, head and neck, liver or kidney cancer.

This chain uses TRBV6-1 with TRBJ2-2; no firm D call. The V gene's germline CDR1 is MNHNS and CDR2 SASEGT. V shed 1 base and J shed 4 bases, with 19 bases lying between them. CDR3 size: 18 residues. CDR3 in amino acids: CASSEGPYGRTSTGELFF. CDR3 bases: TGTGCCAGCAGTGAAGGACCATACGGCCGAACCTCCACCGGGGAGCTGTTTTTT.

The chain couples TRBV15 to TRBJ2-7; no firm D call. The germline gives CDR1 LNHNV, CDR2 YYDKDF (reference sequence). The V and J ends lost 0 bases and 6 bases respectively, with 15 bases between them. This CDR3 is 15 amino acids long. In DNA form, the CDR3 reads TGTGCCACCAGCAGAGATCTCTTCCAAACGGGCGAGCAGTACTTC. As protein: CATSRDLFQTGEQYF.

The DNA of the CDR3 is TGCAGCGTTGGAGGGGGCGTGAACTATGGCTACACCTTC. Translation gives CSVGGGVNYGYTF. The V and J genes are TRBV29-1 and TRBJ1-2, with 7 positions matching TRBD1. CDR3 size: 13 residues. V was pared by 4 bases and J by 2 bases, with 4 bases of the junction left unmatched. The germline CDR1 and CDR2 sequences are SQVTM and ANQGSEA. Variable domain in full (rest from reference TRBV29-1 and TRBJ1-2): SAVISQKPSRDICQRGTSLTIQCQVDSQVTMMFWYRQQPGQSLTLIATANQGSEATYESGFVIDKFPISRPNLTFSTLTVSNMSPEDSSIYLCSVGGGVNYGYTFGSGTRLTVV.

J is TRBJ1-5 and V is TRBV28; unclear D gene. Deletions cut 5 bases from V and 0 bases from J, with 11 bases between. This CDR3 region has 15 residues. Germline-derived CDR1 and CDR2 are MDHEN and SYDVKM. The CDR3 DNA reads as TGTGCCAGCAGTCCCCGCGGTTATAGCAATCAGCCCCAGCATTTT. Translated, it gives CASSPRGYSNQPQHF. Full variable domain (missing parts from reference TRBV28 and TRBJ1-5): DVKVTQSSRYLVKRTGEKVFLECVQDMDHENMFWYRQDPGLGLRLIYFSYDVKMKEKGDIPEGYSVSREKKERFSLILESASTNQTSMYLCASSPRGYSNQPQHFGDGTRLSIL.

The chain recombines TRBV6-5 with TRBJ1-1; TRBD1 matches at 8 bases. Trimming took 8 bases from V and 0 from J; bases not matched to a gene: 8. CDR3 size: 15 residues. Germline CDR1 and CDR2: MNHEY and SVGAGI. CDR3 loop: CASHYLDRVNTEAFF. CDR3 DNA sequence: TGTGCCAGCCATTATCTGGACAGGGTGAACACTGAAGCTTTCTTT.

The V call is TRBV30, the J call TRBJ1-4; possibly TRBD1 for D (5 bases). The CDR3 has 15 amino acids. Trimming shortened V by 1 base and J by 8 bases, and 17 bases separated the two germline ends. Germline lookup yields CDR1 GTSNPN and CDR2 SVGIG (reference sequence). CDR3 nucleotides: TGTGCCTGGAGTGAGACGGGCCAGAGGGGCGAAAAACTGTTTTTT. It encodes CAWSETGQRGEKLFF.

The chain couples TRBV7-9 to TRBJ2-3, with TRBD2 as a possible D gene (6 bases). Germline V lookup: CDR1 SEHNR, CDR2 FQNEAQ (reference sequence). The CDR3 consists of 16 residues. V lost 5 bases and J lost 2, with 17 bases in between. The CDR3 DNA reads TGTGCCAGCAGCCCACCTTACGGGAGACACACAGATACGCAGTATTTT. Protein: CASSPPYGRHTDTQYF.

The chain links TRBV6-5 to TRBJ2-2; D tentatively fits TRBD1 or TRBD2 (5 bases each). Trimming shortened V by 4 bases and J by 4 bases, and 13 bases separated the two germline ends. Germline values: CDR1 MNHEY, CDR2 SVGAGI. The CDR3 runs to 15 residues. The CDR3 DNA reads TGTGCCAGCAGTTCCGGGGCCGGAGGCACCGGGGAGCTGTTTTTT. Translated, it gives CASSSGAGGTGELFF.

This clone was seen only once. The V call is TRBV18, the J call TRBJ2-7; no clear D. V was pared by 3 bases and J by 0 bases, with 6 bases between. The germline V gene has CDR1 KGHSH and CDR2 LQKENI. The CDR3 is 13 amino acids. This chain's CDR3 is CASSPGTSYEQYF. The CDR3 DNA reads TGTGCCAGCTCACCCGGCACCTCCTACGAGCAGTACTTC.

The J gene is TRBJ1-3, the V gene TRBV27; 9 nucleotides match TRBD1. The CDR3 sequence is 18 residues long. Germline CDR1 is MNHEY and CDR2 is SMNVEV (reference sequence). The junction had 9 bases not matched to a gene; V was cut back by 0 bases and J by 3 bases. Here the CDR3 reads CASSLSGATGGDGNTIYF. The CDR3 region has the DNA TGTGCCAGCAGTTTATCGGGGGCAACAGGGGGCGATGGAAACACCATATATTTT.

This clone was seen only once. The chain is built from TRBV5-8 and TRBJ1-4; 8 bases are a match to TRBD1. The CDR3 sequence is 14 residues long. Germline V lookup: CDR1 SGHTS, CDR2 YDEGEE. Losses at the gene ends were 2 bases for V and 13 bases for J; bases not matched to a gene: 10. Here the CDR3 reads CASSFNQGARPLFF. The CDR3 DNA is TGTGCCAGCAGCTTTAATCAGGGGGCGAGGCCACTGTTTTTT.

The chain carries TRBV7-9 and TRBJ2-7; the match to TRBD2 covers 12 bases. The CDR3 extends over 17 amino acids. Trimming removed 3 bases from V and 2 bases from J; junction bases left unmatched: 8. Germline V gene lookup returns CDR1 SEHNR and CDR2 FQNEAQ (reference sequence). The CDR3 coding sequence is TGTGCCAGCAGCTTGGTCCTTAGGACTAGCGGGACCTACGAGCAGTACTTC. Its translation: CASSLVLRTSGTYEQYF. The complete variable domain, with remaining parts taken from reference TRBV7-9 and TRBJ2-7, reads DTGVSQNPRHKITKRGQNVTFRCDPISEHNRLYWYRQTLGQGPEFLTYFQNEAQLEKSRLLSDRFSAERPKGSFSTLEIQRTEQGDSAMYLCASSLVLRTSGTYEQYFGPGTRLTVT.

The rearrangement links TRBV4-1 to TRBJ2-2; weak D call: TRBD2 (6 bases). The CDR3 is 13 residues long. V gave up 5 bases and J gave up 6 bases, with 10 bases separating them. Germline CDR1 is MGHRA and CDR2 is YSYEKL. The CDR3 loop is CASSVPGAGELFF. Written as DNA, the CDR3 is TGCGCCAGCAGCGTCCCGGGGGCCGGGGAGCTGTTTTTT.

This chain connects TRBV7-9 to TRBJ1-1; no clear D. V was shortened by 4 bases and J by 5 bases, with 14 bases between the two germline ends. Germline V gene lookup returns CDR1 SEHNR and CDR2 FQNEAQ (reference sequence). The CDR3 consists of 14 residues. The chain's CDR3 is CASSSPPEVTEAFF. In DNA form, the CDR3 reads TGTGCCAGCAGCTCCCCCCCCGAAGTGACTGAAGCTTTCTTT.

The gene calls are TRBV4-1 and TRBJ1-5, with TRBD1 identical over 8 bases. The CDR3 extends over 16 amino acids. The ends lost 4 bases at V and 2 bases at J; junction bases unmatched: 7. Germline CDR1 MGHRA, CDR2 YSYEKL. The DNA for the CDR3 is TGCGCCAGCAGCCGAGCACCGGGACAGGGCAATCAGCCCCAGCATTTT. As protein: CASSRAPGQGNQPQHF.

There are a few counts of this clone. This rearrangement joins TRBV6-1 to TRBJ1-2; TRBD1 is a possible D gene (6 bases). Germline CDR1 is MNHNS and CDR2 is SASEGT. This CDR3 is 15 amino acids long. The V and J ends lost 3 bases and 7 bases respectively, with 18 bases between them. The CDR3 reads CASSDLGGIQGGYTF. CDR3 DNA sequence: TGTGCCAGCAGTGACCTGGGAGGGATACAGGGTGGCTACACCTTC.

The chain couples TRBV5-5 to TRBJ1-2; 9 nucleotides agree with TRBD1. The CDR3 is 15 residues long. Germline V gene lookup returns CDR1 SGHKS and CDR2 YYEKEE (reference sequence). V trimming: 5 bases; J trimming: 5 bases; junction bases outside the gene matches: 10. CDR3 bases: TGTGCCAGCAGTCCCGGGACAGGGAGTAGATATGGCTACACCTTC. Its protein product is CASSPGTGSRYGYTF.

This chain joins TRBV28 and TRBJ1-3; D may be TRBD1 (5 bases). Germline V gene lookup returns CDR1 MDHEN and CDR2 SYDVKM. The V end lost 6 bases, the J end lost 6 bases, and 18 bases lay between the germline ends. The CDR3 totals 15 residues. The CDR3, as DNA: TGTGCCAGCAGCTATCCGGGACGGGAAATAAACACCATATATTTT. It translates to CASSYPGREINTIYF.

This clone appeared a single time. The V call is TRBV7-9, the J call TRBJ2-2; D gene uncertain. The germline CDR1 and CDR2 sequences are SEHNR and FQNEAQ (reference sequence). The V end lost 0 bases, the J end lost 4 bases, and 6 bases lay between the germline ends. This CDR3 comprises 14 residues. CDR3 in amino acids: CASSLALGTGELFF. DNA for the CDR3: TGTGCCAGCAGCTTAGCGCTGGGCACCGGGGAGCTGTTTTTT.

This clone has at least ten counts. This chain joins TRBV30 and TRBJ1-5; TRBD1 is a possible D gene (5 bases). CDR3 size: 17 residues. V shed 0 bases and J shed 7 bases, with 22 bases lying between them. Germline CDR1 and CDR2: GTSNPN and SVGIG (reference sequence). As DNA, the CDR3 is TGTGCCTGGAGTGTATTGGGGAGGGGCGGATTCGGACAGCCCCAGCATTTT. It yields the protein CAWSVLGRGGFGQPQHF.

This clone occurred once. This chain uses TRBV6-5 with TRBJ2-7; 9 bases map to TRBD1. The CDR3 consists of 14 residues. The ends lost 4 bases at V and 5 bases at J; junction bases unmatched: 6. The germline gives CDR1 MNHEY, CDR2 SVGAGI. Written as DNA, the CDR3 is TGTGCCAGCAGTTTAGACAGGGGGAGGGACGAGCAGTACTTC. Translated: CASSLDRGRDEQYF.

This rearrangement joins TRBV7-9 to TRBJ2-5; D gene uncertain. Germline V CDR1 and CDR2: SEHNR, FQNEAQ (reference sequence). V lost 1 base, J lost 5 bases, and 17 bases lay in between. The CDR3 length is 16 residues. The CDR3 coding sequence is TGTGCCAGCAGCTTAGAATTCACAAAAACAAGGGAGACCCAGTACTTC. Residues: CASSLEFTKTRETQYF.

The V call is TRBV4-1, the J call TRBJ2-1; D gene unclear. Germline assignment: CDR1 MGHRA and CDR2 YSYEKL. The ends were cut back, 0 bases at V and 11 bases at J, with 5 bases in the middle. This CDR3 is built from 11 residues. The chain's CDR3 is CASSQDSQQFF. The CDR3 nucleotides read TGCGCCAGCAGCCAAGACAGTCAGCAGTTCTTC.

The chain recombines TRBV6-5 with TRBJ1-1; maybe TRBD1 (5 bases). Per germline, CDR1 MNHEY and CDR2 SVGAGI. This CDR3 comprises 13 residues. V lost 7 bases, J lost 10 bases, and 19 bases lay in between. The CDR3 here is CASKNPGGDAAFF. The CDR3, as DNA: TGTGCCAGCAAAAACCCTGGAGGGGATGCAGCTTTCTTT.

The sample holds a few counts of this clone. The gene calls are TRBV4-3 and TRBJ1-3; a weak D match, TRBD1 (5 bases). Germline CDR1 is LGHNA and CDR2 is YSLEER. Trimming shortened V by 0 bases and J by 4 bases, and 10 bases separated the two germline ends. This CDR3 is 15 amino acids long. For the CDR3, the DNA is TGCGCCAGCAGCCAAGAGCCAGGGCGAGGAAACACCATATATTTT. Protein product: CASSQEPGRGNTIYF.

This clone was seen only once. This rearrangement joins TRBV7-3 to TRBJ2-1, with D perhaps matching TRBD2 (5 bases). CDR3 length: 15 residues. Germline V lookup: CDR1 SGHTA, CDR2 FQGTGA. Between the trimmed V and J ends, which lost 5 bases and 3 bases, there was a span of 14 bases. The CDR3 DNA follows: TGTGCCAGCAGCCCAAACCCCGAGGGCTACAATGAGCAGTTCTTC. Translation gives CASSPNPEGYNEQFF.

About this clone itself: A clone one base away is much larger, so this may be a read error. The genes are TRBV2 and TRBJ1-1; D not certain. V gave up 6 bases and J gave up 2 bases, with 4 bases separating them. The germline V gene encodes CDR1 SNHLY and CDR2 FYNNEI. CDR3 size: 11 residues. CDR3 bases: TGTGCCAGCAGCCAAAACACTGAAGCTTTCTTT. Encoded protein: CASSQNTEAFF.

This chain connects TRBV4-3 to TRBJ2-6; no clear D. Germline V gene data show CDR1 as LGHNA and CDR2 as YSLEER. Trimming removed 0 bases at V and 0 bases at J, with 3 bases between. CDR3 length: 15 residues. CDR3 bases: TGCGCCAGCAGCCAAGATGGCTCTGGGGCCAACGTCCTGACTTTC. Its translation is CASSQDGSGANVLTF.

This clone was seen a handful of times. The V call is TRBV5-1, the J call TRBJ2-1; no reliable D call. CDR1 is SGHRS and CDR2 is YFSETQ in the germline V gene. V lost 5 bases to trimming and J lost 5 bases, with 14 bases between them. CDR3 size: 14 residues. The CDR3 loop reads CASSWATSDNEQFF. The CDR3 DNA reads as TGCGCCAGCAGTTGGGCTACTTCCGACAATGAGCAGTTCTTC.